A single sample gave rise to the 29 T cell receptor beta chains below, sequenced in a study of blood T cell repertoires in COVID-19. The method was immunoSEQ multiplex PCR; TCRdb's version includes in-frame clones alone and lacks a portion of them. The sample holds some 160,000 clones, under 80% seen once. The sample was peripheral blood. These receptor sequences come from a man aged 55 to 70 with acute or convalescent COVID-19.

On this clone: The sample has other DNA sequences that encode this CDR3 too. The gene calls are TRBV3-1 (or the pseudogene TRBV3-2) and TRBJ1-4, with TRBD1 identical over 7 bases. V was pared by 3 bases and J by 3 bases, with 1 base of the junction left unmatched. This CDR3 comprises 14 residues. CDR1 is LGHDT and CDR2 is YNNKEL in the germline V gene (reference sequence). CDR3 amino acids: CASSQRGPNEKLFF. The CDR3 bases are TGTGCCAGCAGCCAGAGGGGGCCTAATGAAAAACTGTTTTTT.

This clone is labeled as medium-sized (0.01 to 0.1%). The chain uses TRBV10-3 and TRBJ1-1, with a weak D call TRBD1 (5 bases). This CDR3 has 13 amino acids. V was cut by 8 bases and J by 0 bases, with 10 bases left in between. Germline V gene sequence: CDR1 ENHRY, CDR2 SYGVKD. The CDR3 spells CAIRADMNTEAFF. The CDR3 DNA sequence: TGTGCCATCCGGGCGGACATGAACACTGAAGCTTTCTTT.

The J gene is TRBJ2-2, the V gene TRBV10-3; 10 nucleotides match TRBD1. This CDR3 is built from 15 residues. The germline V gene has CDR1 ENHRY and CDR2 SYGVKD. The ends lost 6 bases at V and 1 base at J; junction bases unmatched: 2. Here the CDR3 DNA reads TGTGCCATCAGGGGGACAGGGGTGAACACCGGGGAGCTGTTTTTT. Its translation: CAIRGTGVNTGELFF.

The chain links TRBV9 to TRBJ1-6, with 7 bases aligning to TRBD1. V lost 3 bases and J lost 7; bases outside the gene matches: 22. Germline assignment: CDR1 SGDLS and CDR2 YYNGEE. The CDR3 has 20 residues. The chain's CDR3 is CASSASPINRGRVSNSPLHF. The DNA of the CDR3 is TGTGCCAGCAGCGCAAGCCCCATTAACAGGGGCCGGGTTAGCAATTCACCCCTCCACTTT.

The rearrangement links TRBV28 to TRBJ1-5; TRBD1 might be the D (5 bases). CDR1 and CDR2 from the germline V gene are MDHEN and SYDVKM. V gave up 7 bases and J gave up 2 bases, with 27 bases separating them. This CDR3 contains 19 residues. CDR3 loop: CASTWGRTRGFLGNQPQHF. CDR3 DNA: TGTGCCAGCACTTGGGGGAGGACAAGGGGATTTTTGGGCAATCAGCCCCAGCATTTT.

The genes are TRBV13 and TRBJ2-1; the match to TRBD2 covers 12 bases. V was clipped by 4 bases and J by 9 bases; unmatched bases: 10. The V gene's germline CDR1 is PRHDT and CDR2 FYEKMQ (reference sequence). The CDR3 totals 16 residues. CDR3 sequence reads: CASSSQTSGSLGEQFF. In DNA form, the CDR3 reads TGTGCCAGCAGCTCCCAGACTAGCGGGAGTTTAGGTGAGCAGTTCTTC.

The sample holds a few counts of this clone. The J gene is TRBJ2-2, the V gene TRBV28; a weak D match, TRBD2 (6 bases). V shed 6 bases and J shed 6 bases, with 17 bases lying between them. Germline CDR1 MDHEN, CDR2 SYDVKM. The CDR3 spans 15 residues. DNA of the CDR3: TGTGCCAGCAGCCTCCACCGGGCGGGGCCCGGGGAGCTGTTTTTT. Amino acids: CASSLHRAGPGELFF.

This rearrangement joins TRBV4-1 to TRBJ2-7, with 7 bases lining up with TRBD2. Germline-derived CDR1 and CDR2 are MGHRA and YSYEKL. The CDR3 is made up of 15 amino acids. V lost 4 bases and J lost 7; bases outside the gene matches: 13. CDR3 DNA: TGCGCCAGCAGCCCCACTCTAGCGGCCTCGGGTGAGCAGTACTTC. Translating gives CASSPTLAASGEQYF.

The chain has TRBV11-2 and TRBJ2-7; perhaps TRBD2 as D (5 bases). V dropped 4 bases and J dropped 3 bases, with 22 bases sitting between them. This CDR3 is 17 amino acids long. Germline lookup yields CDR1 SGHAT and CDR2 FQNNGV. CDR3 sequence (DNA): TGTGCCAGCAGCTCGCCAAGTGGGGAGAGGTCCCTCTACGAGCAGTACTTC. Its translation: CASSSPSGERSLYEQYF.

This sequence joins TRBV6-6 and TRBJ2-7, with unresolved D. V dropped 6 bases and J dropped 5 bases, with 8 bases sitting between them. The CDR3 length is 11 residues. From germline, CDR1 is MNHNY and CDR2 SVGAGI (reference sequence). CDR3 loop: CASRQSHEQYF. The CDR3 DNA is TGTGCCAGCAGACAGAGTCACGAGCAGTACTTC.

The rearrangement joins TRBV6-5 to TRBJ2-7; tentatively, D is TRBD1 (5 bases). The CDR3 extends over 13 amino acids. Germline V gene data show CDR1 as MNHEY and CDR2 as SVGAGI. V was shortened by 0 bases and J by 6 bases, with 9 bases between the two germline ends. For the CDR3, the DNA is TGTGCCAGCAGTTACTCTGCAGGGCTCGAGCAGTACTTC. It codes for CASSYSAGLEQYF.

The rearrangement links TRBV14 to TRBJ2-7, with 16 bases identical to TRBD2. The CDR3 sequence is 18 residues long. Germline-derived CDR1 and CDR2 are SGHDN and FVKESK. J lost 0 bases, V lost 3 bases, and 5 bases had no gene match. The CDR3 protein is CASSHGTSGRGPSYEQYF. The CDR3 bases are TGTGCCAGCAGCCACGGGACTAGCGGGAGGGGGCCCTCCTACGAGCAGTACTTC.

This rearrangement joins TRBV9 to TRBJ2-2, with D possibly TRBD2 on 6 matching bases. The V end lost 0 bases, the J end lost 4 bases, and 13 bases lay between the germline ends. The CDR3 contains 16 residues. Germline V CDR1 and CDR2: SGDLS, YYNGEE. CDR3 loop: CASSVGPGATTGELFF. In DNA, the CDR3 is TGTGCCAGCAGCGTAGGGCCGGGAGCGACCACCGGGGAGCTGTTTTTT.

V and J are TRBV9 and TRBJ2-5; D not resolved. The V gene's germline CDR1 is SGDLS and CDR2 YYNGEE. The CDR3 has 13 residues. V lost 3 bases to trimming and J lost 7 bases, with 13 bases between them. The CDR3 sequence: CASSDAVLGTQYF. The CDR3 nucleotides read TGTGCCAGCAGCGACGCGGTCCTGGGGACCCAGTACTTC.

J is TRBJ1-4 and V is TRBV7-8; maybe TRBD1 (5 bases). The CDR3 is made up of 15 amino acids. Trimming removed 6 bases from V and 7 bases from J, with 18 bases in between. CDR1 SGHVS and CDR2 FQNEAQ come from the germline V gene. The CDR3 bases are TGTGCCAGCAGTAATCAGGGTTTCTCCCGTGAAAAACTGTTTTTT. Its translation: CASSNQGFSREKLFF.

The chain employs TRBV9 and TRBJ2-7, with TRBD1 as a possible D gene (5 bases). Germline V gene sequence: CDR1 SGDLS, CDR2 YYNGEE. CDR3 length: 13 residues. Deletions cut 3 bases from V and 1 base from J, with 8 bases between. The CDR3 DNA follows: TGTGCCAGCAGCGGGGGCCAGTCCTACGAGCAGTACTTC. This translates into CASSGGQSYEQYF.

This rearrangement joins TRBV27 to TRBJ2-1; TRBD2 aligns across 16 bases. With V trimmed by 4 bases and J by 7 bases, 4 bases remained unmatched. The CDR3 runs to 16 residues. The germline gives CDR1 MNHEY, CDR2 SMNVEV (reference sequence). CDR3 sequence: CASSSQGLAGGNEQFF. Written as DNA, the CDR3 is TGTGCCAGCAGTTCACAGGGACTAGCGGGAGGGAATGAGCAGTTCTTC.

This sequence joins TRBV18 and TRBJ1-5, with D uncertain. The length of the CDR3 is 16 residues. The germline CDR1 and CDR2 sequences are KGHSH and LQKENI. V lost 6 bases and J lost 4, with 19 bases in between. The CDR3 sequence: CASSATGRAANQPQHF. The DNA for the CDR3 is TGTGCCAGCTCGGCCACGGGGAGGGCGGCAAATCAGCCCCAGCATTTT.

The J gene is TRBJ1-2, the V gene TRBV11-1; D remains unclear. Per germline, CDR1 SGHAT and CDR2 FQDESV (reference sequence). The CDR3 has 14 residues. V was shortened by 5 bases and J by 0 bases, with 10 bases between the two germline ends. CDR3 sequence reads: CASSPKGANYGYTF. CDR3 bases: TGTGCCAGCAGCCCAAAGGGAGCTAACTATGGCTACACCTTC.

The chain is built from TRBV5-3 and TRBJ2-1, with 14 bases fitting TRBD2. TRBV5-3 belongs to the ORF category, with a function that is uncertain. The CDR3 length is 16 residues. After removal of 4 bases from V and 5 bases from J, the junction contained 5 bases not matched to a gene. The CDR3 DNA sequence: TGTGCCAGAAGCCGCCAGGGACTAGCGGGGGACAATGAGCAGTTCTTC. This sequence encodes CARSRQGLAGDNEQFF.

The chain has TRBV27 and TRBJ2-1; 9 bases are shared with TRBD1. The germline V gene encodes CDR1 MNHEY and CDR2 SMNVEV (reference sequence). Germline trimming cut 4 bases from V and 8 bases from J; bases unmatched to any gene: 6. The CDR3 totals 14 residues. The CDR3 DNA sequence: TGTGCCAGCAGTTACCGGGACAGGGTCGATGAGCAGTTCTTC. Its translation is CASSYRDRVDEQFF.

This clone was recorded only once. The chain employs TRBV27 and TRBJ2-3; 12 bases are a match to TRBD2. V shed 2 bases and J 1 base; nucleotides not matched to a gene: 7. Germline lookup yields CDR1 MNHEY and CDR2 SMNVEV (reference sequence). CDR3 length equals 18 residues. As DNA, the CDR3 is TGTGCCAGCAGTTTACCCGGGACTAGCGGGTTGGGCACAGATACGCAGTATTTT. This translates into CASSLPGTSGLGTDTQYF.

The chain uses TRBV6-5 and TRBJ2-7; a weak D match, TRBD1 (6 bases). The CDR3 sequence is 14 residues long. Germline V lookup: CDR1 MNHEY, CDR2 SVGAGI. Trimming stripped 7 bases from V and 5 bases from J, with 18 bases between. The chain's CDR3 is CASNPTQGIHEQYF. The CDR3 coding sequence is TGTGCCAGCAACCCAACCCAGGGGATACACGAGCAGTACTTC.

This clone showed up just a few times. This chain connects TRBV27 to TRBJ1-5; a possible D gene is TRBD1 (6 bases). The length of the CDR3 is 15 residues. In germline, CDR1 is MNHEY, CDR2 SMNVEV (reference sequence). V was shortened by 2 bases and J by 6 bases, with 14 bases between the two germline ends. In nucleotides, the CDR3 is TGTGCCAGCAGTTTAGCCAGGGGTGGTAGTCAGCCCCAGCATTTT. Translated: CASSLARGGSQPQHF.

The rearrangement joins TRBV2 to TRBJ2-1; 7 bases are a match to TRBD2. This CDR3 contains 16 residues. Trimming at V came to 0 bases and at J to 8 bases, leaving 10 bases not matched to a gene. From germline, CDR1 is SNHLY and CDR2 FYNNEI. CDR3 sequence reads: CASSEAGAGMGDEQFF. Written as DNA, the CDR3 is TGTGCCAGCAGTGAAGCGGGAGCGGGGATGGGAGATGAGCAGTTCTTC. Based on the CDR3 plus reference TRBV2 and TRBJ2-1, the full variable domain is EPEVTQTPSHQVTQMGQEVILRCVPISNHLYFYWYRQILGQKVEFLVSFYNNEISEKSEIFDDQFSVERPDGSNFTLKIRSTKLEDSAMYFCASSEAGAGMGDEQFFGPGTRLTVL.

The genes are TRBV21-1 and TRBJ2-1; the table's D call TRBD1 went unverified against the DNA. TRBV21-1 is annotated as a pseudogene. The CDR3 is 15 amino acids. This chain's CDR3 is CATSGGQGFDNEQFF. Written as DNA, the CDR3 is TGTGCCACCTCAGGCGGACAGGGTTTCGACAATGAGCAGTTCTTC.

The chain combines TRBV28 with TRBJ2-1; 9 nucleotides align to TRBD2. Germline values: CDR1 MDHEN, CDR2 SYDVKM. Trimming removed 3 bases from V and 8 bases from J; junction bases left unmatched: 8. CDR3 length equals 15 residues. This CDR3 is CASSFGREGLDEQFF. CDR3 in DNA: TGTGCCAGCAGTTTTGGGCGGGAGGGACTGGATGAGCAGTTCTTC.

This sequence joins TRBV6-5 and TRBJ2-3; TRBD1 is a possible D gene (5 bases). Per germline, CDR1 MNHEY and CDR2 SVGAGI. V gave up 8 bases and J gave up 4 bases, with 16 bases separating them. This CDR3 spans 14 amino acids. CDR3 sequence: CASPPAQGADTQYF. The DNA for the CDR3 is TGTGCCAGCCCCCCCGCGCAGGGCGCAGATACGCAGTATTTT.

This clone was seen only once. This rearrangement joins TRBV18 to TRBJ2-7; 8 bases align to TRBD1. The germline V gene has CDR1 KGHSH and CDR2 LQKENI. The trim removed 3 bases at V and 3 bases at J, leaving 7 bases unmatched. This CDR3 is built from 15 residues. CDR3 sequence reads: CASSPRTGRYYEQYF. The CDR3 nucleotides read TGTGCCAGCTCACCGCGGACAGGGAGATACTACGAGCAGTACTTC.